Listed below are T cell receptor beta chains from one sample, sequenced in a study of identical twins. TCRdb redid the calling of the 5' RACE reads with MiXCR, one entry per CDR3 protein. Counted here are about 240,000 distinct CDR3 sequences, approximately 7.9% occurring once; the ten biggest clones make up around 5%. These sequences were also reported in another study, on yellow fever vaccine responses in identical twins.

The specimen was CD8+ T cells sorted from blood. The receptors come from a woman aged 18-35 years in good health. Both conserved end residues are part of each CDR3. D genes are given only for firm matches. Not every row has a clone size; where given, it reads once, few, many or a size class.

TRBD1	many	TRBV5-1	TRBJ1-1	TGCGCCAGCAGCTTACCTTGGGACAGGGAAAGCACTGAAGCTTTCTTT	CASSLPWDRESTEAFF
.	many	TRBV4-1	TRBJ2-1	TGCGCCAGCAGCCATGCCTCAAGGGATGAGCAGTTCTTC	CASSHASRDEQFF
.	many	TRBV7-9	TRBJ2-3	TGTGCCAGCAGCTTTGCCACAGATACGCAGTATTTT	CASSFATDTQYF
.	few	TRBV6-2/TRBV6-3	TRBJ2-2	TGTGCCAGCAGTTACACCCCCCTGCTAGAGTTGAGCACCGGGGAGCTGTTTTTT	CASSYTPLLELSTGELFF
TRBD1	.	TRBV24-1	TRBJ2-2	TGTGCCACCAGTGATACTCACAGGGGGCAACCGAGCGGGGAGCTGTTTTTT	CATSDTHRGQPSGELFF
.	.	TRBV6-1	TRBJ1-4	TGTGCCAGCAGTGAAGAAAAGGGAATCAATGAAAAACTGTTTTTT	CASSEEKGINEKLFF
.	many	TRBV3-1	TRBJ2-7	TGTGCCAGCAGCACAACCTTAGGGGTATCCTCCTACGAGCAGTACTTC	CASSTTLGVSSYEQYF
TRBD1	few	TRBV20-1	TRBJ2-5	TGCAGTGCGCTTCCGGGACAGGGGGTCGAGACCCAGTACTTC	CSALPGQGVETQYF
.	few	TRBV28	TRBJ2-4	TGTGCCAGCAGTAAGGGACGGACAATTATAGCCAAAAACATTCAGTACTTC	CASSKGRTIIAKNIQYF
.	many	TRBV29-1	TRBJ2-1	TGCAGCGTTGAAGCGGGGACCTCCTACAATGAGCAGTTCTTC	CSVEAGTSYNEQFF
.	few	TRBV12-3/TRBV12-4	TRBJ1-1	TGTGCCAGCACTTCGGGGACACCGAACACTGAAGCTTTCTTT	CASTSGTPNTEAFF
TRBD1	few	TRBV24-1	TRBJ1-1	TGTGCCACCAGAAGACAGGGCGACACTGAAGCTTTCTTT	CATRRQGDTEAFF
.	many	TRBV12-3/TRBV12-4	TRBJ1-2	TGTGCCAGCAGTCCTCCCCGAGCGACACAGACCTATGGCTACACCTTC	CASSPPRATQTYGYTF
.	many	TRBV20-1	TRBJ1-1	TGCAGTGCTACTTACCGGGACTCGTCCATGAACACTGAAGCTTTCTTT	CSATYRDSSMNTEAFF
.	.	TRBV7-9	TRBJ2-7	TGTGCCAGCAGCTTAGGGGCAGGGAGCTCCTACGAGCAGTACTTC	CASSLGAGSSYEQYF
.	few	TRBV10-3	TRBJ2-7	TGTGCCATCAGTGAGTCTGGGGGACCGTCATACGAGCAGTACTTC	CAISESGGPSYEQYF
TRBD2	.	TRBV12-3/TRBV12-4	TRBJ2-3	TGTGCCTGCAGTTTAAGCGGGAGTCCGCCCCGTTACACAGATACGCAGTATTTT	CACSLSGSPPRYTDTQYF